Listed below are T cell receptor beta chains from one sample, sequenced in a study of technical replicates of blood from several donors. Only in-frame clones appear in the TCRdb table, and some are missing; sequencing was by immunoSEQ multiplex PCR. The table includes 60,000 to 85,000 clones, around 90% detected once. The sample comprised T cells isolated from PBMCs. The receptor set was obtained from a human donor in good health. The CDR3 runs from the conserved cysteine through the conserved F or W. A D gene is named only where the DNA matches it firmly. Size values are once, few and many counts, or a class for expanded clones, and some rows have none.

D	size	V	J	DNA	CDR3
.	once	TRBV5-4	TRBJ1-2	TGTGCCAGCAGCTTGGCCGGGCAGACAGCTAACTATGGCTACACCTTC	CASSLAGQTANYGYTF
.	.	TRBV10-1	TRBJ1-2	TGCGCCAGCAGTGAGATGACAGTGAACTATGGCTACACCTTC	CASSEMTVNYGYTF
.	.	TRBV6-5	TRBJ1-1	TGTGCCAGCGGAAGGGGAAGGGGCACTGAAGCTTTCTTT	CASGRGRGTEAFF
.	.	TRBV6-1	TRBJ1-3	TGTGCCAGCAGTGGGACAGCTGGAAACACCATATATTTT	CASSGTAGNTIYF
.	.	TRBV20-1	TRBJ2-7	TGCAGTGCTCGGGGACTCTCCGAGCAGTACTTC	CSARGLSEQYF
.	.	TRBV28	TRBJ1-4	TGTGCCAGCAACAACCTCCGGGCCGCGGGTGAAAAACTGTTTTTT	CASNNLRAAGEKLFF
TRBD2	.	TRBV5-4	TRBJ2-7	TGTGCCAGCAGCTGGACTAGCGGCTACGAGCAGTACTTC	CASSWTSGYEQYF
.	.	TRBV9	TRBJ1-2	TGTGCCAGCAGCGTACGGGAAAACTATGGCTACACCTTC	CASSVRENYGYTF
TRBD1	.	TRBV2	TRBJ1-1	TGTGCCCGAGGGGGACAGGGGGGTGGTGAAGCTTTCTTT	CARGGQGGGEAFF
.	.	TRBV5-8	TRBJ1-1	TGTGCCAGCAGCTCATCAGGGACTTTC	CASSSSGTF
TRBD2	.	TRBV30	TRBJ2-4	TGTGCCTGGAGTCGAGCGGGAGGGTACATTCAGTACTTC	CAWSRAGGYIQYF
.	.	TRBV9	TRBJ1-2	TGTGCCAGCAGCGTAGCGGGGAACTATGGCTACACCTTC	CASSVAGNYGYTF
.	.	TRBV5-6	TRBJ2-1	TGTGCCAGCAGCTTGGAGATCCTAGCGACGTCCTACAATGAGCAGTTCTTC	CASSLEILATSYNEQFF
TRBD2	.	TRBV4-3	TRBJ2-3	TGCGCCAGCAGCCAAGATGGGGCGGGAGATCGGGCAGATACGCAGTATTTT	CASSQDGAGDRADTQYF
TRBD1	few	TRBV30	TRBJ1-1	TGTGCCTGGGACAGGGGGCGGGCAGAAGCTTTCTTT	CAWDRGRAEAFF
TRBD1	.	TRBV10-3	TRBJ1-1	TGTGCCACCGACAGGGGGGCGGATCTTGGAGCTTTCTTT	CATDRGADLGAFF
.	few	TRBV30	TRBJ1-1	TGTGCCTGGAGTGTCACAGGGATCACTGAAGCTTTCTTT	CAWSVTGITEAFF